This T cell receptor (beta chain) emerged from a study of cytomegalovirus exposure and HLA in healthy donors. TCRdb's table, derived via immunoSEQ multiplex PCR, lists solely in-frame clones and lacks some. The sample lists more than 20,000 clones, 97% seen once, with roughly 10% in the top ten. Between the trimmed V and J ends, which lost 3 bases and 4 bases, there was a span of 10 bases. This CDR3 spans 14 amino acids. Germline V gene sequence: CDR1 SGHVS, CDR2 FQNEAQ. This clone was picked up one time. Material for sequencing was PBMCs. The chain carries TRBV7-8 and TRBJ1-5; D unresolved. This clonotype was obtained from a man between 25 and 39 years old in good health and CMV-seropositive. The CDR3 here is CASSFQYGNQPQHF. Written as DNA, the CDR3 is TGTGCCAGCAGCTTCCAATACGGTAATCAGCCCCAGCATTTT.